This T cell receptor (beta chain) was sequenced for a study of T cell changes during pregnancy in multiple sclerosis. Sequencing was performed with immunoSEQ multiplex PCR; in TCRdb, only in-frame clones are kept and a portion is missing. The sample holds approximately 32,000 clones, roughly nine tenths seen once. This sample comprised peripheral blood, obtained in the third trimester of pregnancy. The TCR sequence derives from a female donor in good health, enrolled as a control in a pregnancy study.

CDR3 sequence: CASSGSGQNNSPLHF. DNA for the CDR3: TGTGCCAGCAGCGGGTCGGGACAGAATAATTCACCCCTCCACTTT. The rearrangement joins TRBV7-6 to TRBJ1-6, with 7 nucleotides matching TRBD1. Germline CDR1 is SGHVS and CDR2 is FNYEAQ. V was pared by 5 bases and J by 5 bases, with 6 bases of the junction left unmatched. CDR3 size: 15 residues.